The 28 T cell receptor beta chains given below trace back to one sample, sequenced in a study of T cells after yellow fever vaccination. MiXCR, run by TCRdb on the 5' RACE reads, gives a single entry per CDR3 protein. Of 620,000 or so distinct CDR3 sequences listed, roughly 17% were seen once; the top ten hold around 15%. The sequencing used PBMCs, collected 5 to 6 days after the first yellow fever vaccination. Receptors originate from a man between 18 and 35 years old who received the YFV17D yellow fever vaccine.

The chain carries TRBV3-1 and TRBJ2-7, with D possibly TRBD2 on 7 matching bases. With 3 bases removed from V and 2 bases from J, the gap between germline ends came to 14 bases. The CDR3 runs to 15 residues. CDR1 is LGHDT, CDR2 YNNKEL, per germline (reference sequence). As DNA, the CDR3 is TGTGCCAGCAGCCAGCGCGGGGGCCGTGCCTACGAGCAGTACTTC. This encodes CASSQRGGRAYEQYF.

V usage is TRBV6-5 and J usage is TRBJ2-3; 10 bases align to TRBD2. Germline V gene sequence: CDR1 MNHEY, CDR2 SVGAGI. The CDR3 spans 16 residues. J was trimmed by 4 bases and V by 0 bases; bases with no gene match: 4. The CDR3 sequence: CASSYSRLAGADTQYF. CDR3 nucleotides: TGTGCCAGCAGTTACTCAAGGCTAGCGGGGGCAGATACGCAGTATTTT.

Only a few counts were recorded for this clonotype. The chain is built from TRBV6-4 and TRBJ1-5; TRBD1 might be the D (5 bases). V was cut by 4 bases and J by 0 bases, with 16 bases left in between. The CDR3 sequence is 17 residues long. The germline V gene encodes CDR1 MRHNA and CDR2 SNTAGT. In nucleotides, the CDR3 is TGTGCCAGCAGTGTCTCGCGGGGGATAGATAGCAATCAGCCCCAGCATTTT. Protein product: CASSVSRGIDSNQPQHF.

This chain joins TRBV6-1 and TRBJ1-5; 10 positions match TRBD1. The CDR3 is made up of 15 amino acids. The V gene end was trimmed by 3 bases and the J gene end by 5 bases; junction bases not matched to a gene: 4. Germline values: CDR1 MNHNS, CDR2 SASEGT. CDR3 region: CASSDGTGEHQPQHF. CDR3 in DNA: TGTGCCAGCAGTGACGGGACAGGGGAACATCAGCCCCAGCATTTT.

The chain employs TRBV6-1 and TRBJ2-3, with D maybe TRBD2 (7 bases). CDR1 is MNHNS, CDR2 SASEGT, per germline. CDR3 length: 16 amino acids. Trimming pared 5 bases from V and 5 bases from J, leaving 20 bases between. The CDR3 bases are TGTGCCAGCAGTAATCGGGGGGCCAGTAATGTAGATACGCAGTATTTT. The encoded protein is CASSNRGASNVDTQYF.

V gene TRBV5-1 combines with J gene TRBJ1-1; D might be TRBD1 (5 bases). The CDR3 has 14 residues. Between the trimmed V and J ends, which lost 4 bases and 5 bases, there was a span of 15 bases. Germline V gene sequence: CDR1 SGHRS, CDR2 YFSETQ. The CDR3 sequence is CASSTQGTETEAFF. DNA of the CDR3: TGCGCCAGCAGCACCCAGGGTACGGAAACTGAAGCTTTCTTT.

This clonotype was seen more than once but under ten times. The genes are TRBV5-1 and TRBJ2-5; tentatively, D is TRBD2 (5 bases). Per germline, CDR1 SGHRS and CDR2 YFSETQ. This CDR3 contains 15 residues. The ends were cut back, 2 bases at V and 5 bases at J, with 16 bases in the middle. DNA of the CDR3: TGCGCCAGCAGCTTCAGTAGAGGGCCGGAGGAGACCCAGTACTTC. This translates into CASSFSRGPEETQYF.

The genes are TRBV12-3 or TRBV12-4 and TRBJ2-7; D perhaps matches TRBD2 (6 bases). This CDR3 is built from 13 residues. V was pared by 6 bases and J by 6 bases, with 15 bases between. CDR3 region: CASSPAGFGEQYV. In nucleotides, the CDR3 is TGTGCCAGCAGCCCGGCGGGGTTTGGCGAGCAGTACGTC.

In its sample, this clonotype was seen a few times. CDR3 bases: TGTGCCATCAGTGGCCGGGACACTGAAGCTTTCTTT. Amino acid sequence: CAISGRDTEAFF. The V gene is TRBV10-3, the J gene TRBJ1-1; D gene uncertain. This CDR3 spans 12 amino acids. Germline V CDR1 and CDR2: ENHRY, SYGVKD. V was shortened by 4 bases and J by 3 bases, with 6 bases between the two germline ends.

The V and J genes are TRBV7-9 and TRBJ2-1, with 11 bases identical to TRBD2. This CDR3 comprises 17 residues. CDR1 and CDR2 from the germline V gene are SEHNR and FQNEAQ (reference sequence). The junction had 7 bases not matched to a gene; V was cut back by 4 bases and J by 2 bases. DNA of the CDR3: TGTGCCAGCAGCTCACGACTAGCGGGGATCACCTACAATGAGCAGTTCTTC. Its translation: CASSSRLAGITYNEQFF. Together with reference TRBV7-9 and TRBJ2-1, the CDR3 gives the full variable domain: DTGVSQNPRHKITKRGQNVTFRCDPISEHNRLYWYRQTLGQGPEFLTYFQNEAQLEKSRLLSDRFSAERPKGSFSTLEIQRTEQGDSAMYLCASSSRLAGITYNEQFFGPGTRLTVL.

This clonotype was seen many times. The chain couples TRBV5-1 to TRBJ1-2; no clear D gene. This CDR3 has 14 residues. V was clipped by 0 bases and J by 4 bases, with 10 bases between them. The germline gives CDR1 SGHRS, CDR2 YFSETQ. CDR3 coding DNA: TGCGCCAGCAGCTTGGATGGGGTCCCCTATGGCTACACCTTC. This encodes CASSLDGVPYGYTF.

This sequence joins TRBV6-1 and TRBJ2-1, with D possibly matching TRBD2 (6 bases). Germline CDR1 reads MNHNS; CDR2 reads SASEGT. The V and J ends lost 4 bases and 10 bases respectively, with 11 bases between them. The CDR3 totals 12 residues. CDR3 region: CASSVLAGEQFF. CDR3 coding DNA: TGTGCCAGCAGTGTTTTGGCGGGGGAGCAGTTCTTC.

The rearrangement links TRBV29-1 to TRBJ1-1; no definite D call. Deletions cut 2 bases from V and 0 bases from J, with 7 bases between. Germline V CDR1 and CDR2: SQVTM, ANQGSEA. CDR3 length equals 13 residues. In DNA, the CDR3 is TGCAGCGTTGAACGGGCAGTGAACACTGAAGCTTTCTTT. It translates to CSVERAVNTEAFF.

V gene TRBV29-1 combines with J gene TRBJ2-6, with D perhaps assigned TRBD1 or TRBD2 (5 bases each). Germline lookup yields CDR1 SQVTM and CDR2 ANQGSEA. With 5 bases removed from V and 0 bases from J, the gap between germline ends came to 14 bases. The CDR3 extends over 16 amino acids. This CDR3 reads CSVFRDGSSGANVLTF. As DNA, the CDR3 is TGCAGCGTTTTCCGGGACGGGTCCTCTGGGGCCAACGTCCTGACTTTC.

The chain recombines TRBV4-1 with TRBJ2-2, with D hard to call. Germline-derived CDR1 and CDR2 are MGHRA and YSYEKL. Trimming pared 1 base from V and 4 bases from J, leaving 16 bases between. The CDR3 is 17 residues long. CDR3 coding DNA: TGCGCCAGCAGCCAAGGAAGACTTTGGCCGGTCACCGGGGAGCTGTTTTTT. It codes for CASSQGRLWPVTGELFF.

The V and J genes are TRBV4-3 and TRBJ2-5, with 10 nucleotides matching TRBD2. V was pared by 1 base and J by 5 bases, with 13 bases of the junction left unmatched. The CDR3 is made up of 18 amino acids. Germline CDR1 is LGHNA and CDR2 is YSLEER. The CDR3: CASSQGDQAGGRGETQYF. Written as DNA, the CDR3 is TGCGCCAGCAGCCAAGGCGATCAAGCGGGGGGGCGAGGGGAGACCCAGTACTTC.

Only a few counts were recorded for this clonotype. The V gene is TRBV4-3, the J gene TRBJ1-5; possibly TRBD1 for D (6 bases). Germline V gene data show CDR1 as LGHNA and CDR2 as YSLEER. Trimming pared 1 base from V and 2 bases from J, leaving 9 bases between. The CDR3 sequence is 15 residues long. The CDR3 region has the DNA TGCGCCAGCAGCCAAGCTCCAGGGGGCAATCAGCCCCAGCATTTT. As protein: CASSQAPGGNQPQHF.

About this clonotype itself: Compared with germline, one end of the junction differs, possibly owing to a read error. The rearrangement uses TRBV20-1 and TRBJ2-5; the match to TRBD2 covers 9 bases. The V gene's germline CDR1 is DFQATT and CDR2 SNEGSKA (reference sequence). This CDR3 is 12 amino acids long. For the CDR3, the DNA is TGCAGTGTTCAGCGGGGGGAAGAGAACCAGTACTTC. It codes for CSVQRGEENQYF.

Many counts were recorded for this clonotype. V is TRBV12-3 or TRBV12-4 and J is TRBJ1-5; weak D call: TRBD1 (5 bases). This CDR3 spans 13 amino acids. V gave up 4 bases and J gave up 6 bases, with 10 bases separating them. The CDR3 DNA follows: TGTGCCAGCAGTTATATAGGGGCTCAGCCCCAGCATTTT. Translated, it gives CASSYIGAQPQHF.

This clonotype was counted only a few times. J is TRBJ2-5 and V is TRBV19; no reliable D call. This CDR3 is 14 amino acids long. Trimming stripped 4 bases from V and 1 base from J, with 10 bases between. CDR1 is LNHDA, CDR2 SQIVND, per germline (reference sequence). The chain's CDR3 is CASSKGNFQETQYF. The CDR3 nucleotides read TGTGCCAGTAGTAAGGGCAACTTCCAAGAGACCCAGTACTTC.

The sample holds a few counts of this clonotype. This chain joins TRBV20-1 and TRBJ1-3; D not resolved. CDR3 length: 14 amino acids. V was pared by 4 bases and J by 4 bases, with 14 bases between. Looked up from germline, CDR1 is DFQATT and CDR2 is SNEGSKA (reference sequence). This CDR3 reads CSAISQSAGNTIYF. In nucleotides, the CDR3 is TGCAGTGCTATTAGCCAGAGTGCCGGAAACACCATATATTTT.

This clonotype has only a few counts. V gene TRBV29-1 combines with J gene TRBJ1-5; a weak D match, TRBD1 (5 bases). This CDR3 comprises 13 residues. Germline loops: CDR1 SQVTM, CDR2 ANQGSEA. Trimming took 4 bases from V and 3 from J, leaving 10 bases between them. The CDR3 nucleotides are TGCAGCGTTGGGGGGGGTAACAATCAGCCCCAGCATTTT. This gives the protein CSVGGGNNQPQHF.

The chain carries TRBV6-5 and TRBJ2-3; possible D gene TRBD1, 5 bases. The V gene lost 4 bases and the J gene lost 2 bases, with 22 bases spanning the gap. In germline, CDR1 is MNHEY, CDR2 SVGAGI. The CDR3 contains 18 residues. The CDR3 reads CASSSQQGRETITDTQYF. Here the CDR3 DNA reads TGTGCCAGCAGTTCGCAGCAGGGTCGAGAAACTATCACAGATACGCAGTATTTT.

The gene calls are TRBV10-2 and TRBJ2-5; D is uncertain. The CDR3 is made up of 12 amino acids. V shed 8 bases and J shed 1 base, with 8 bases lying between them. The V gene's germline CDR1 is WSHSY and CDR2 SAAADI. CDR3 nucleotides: TGCGCCAGCGGAAGACCCCAAGAGACCCAGTACTTC. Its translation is CASGRPQETQYF.

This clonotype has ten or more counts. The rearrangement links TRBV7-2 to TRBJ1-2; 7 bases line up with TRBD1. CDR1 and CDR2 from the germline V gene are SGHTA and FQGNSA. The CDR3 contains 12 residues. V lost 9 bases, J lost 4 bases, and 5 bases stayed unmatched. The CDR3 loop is CASQGDGYGYTF. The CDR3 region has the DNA TGTGCCAGTCAGGGGGACGGCTATGGCTACACCTTC.

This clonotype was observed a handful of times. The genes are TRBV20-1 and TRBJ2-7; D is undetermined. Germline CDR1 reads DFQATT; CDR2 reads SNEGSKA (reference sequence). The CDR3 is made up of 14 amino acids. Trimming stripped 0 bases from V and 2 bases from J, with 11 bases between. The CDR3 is CSARDLGSTYEQYV. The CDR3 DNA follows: TGCAGTGCTAGAGATCTCGGCTCTACCTACGAGCAGTACGTC.

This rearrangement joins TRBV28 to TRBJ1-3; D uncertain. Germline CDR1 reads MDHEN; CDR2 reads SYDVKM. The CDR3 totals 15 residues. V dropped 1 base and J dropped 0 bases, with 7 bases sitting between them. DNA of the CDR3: TGTGCCAGCAGTTTATCCCCGGTCTCTGGAAACACCATATATTTT. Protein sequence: CASSLSPVSGNTIYF. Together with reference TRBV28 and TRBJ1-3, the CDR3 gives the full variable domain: DVKVTQSSRYLVKRTGEKVFLECVQDMDHENMFWYRQDPGLGLRLIYFSYDVKMKEKGDIPEGYSVSREKKERFSLILESASTNQTSMYLCASSLSPVSGNTIYFGEGSWLTVV.

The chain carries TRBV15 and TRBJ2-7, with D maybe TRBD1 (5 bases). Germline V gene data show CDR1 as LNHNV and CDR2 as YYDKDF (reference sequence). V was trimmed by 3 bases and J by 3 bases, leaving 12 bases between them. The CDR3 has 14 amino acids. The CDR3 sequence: CATSRGSDSYEQYF. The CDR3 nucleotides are TGTGCCACCAGCAGGGGTTCCGACAGCTACGAGCAGTACTTC.